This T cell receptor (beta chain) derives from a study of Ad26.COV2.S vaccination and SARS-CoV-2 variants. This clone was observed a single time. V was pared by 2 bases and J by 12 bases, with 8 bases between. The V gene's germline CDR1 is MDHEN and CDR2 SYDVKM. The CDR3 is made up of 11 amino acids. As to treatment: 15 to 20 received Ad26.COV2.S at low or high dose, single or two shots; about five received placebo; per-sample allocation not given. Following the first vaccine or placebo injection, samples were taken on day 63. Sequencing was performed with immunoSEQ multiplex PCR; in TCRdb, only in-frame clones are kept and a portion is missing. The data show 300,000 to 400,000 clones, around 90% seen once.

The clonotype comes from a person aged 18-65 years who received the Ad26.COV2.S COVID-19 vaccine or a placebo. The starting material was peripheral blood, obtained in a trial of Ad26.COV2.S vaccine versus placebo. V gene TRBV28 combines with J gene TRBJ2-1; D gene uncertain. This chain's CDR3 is CASSLSLGQFF. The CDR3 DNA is TGTGCCAGCAGTTTAAGCCTTGGGCAGTTCTTC.